Given below is one T cell receptor (beta chain) in context. The sample comes from a study of monozygotic twins with inflammatory bowel disease. The authors made each sample's cDNA in eight separate reactions. TCRdb reprocessed the 5' RACE reads; each CDR3 protein has one entry and no DNA is given. This table lists about 380,000 distinct CDR3 sequences. CDR1 and CDR2 (germline): MNHNS, SASEGT. This CDR3 has 15 residues. The source material was blood. The V gene is TRBV6-1, the J gene TRBJ1-2. The TCR was taken from a human donor with ulcerative colitis or Crohn's disease, or a healthy co-twin of an affected twin (not recorded which). Here the CDR3 reads CASSPEGAGNNGYTF.